Presented here are 4 T cell receptor beta chains from one specimen sequenced in a study of T cells in Graves' hyperthyroidism and ophthalmopathy (dated by TCRdb to about 2019). Receptors were amplified or captured by multiplex PCR. Sequencing instrument: Illumina HiSeq 2000. The TCR beta CDR3 regions were amplified from the RNA transcripts. For the first round of RT-PCR on the TCR CDR3, the HTBI primer set was used together with the Qiagen OneStep RT-PCR kit. TCRdb trimmed public reads at Q25 via fastp, called clones via MiXCR and kept in-frame beta chains. When rows share a CDR3 protein, they turn into one entry using the most common DNA and genes. Recorded for this sample are a few hundred thousand distinct CDR3 sequences; approximately 13% of them occurred a single time. The biggest ten clones account for roughly 6.2% of the sample. Sequenced material: blood. All receptors come from a woman aged 25 to 39 with Graves' hyperthyroidism that later progressed to Graves' ophthalmopathy.

This clonotype was seen only a few times. The chain is built from TRBV30 and TRBJ2-7; 13 bases match TRBD2. CDR3 size: 15 residues. Germline CDR1 is GTSNPN and CDR2 is SVGIG (reference sequence). The V and J ends lost 2 bases and 6 bases, in that order; junction bases with no gene match: 7. CDR3 amino acids: CAWSRTSGRTREQYF. The CDR3 DNA reads TGTGCCTGGAGTCGGACTAGCGGGAGAACCCGCGAGCAGTACTTC. Full variable domain (outside the CDR3, taken from reference TRBV30 and TRBJ2-7): SQTIHQWPATLVQPVGSPLSLECTVEGTSNPNLYWYRQAAGRGLQLLFYSVGIGQISSEVPQNLSASRPQDRQFILSSKKLLLSDSGFYLCAWSRTSGRTREQYFGPGTRLTVT.

This clonotype was seen only once. A read error may explain this, as a much larger clone is one base away. The CDR3 end shows no conserved phenylalanine or tryptophan, and so a read error is likely. The CDR3 DNA follows: TGTGCCAGCAGCCACTCGGAAGAGACCCAGTACTCC. Translation gives CASSHSEETQYS. The gene calls are TRBV12-3 or TRBV12-4 and TRBJ2-5, with D unresolved. The CDR3 spans 12 residues. V was shortened by 6 bases and J by 3 bases, with 8 bases between the two germline ends.

At least ten counts were recorded for this clonotype. V and J are TRBV12-3 or TRBV12-4 and TRBJ1-2; 9 bases map to TRBD1. CDR3 length equals 13 residues. V was clipped by 4 bases and J by 8 bases; unmatched bases: 5. The CDR3 nucleotides are TGTGCCAGCAGTTCCCGACAGGGGGAGGGCTACACCTTC. It is translated as CASSSRQGEGYTF.

In its sample, this clonotype was seen many times. The chain carries TRBV7-8 and TRBJ1-5; D not certain. The V and J ends lost 1 base and 2 bases respectively, with 9 bases between them. Per germline, CDR1 SGHVS and CDR2 FQNEAQ. The CDR3 consists of 15 residues. CDR3 in DNA: TGTGCCAGCAGCTTAGATCTCAGTGGCAATCAGCCCCAGCATTTT. This gives the protein CASSLDLSGNQPQHF. The full variable domain, in which reference TRBV7-8 and TRBJ1-5 provide the parts outside the CDR3, is GAGVSQSPRYKVAKRGQDVALRCDPISGHVSLFWYQQALGQGPEFLTYFQNEAQLDKSGLPSDRFFAERPEGSVSTLKIQRTQQEDSAVYLCASSLDLSGNQPQHFGDGTRLSIL.